The 9 T cell receptor beta chains below were found in one sample sequenced in a study of blood T cell repertoires in COVID-19. Repertoires were generated with immunoSEQ multiplex PCR, while TCRdb's copy carries only in-frame clones and drops some. The sample yields about 180,000 clones, 80% to 90% seen once. Sample: PBMCs or T cells enriched from blood (not recorded which). The receptors originated from a woman aged 40-49 years with acute COVID-19.

The rearrangement links TRBV18 to TRBJ2-5, with no clear D. The germline CDR1 and CDR2 sequences are KGHSH and LQKENI. CDR3 length: 12 amino acids. V lost 0 bases to trimming and J lost 5 bases, with 4 bases between them. This chain's CDR3 is CASSPPAETQYF. The DNA for the CDR3 is TGTGCCAGCTCACCACCGGCCGAGACCCAGTACTTC.

The sample holds a few counts of this clone. V gene TRBV4-1 combines with J gene TRBJ1-2; D gene ambiguous. The CDR3 is 15 amino acids. V was clipped by 0 bases and J by 1 base, with 9 bases between them. From germline, CDR1 is MGHRA and CDR2 YSYEKL. The CDR3 loop is CASSQETAGNYGYTF. CDR3 nucleotides: TGCGCCAGCAGCCAAGAAACTGCGGGTAACTATGGCTACACCTTC.

The CDR3 loop is CATSRDPGLSQETQYF. For the CDR3, the DNA is TGTGCCACCAGCAGGGATCCGGGACTCTCTCAAGAGACCCAGTACTTC. The V call is TRBV15, the J call TRBJ2-5, with a possible D match to TRBD2 (6 bases). V lost 3 bases to trimming and J lost 2 bases, with 16 bases between them. Germline lookup yields CDR1 LNHNV and CDR2 YYDKDF (reference sequence). This CDR3 is built from 16 residues.

The chain has TRBV15 and TRBJ1-5; no firm D call. Between the trimmed V and J ends, which lost 0 bases and 1 base, there was a span of 10 bases. Per the germline V gene, CDR1 is LNHNV and CDR2 is YYDKDF (reference sequence). CDR3 length: 16 residues. CDR3 bases: TGTGCCACCAGCAGAGATCGGGGTGGGAGCAATCAGCCCCAGCATTTT. Translation gives CATSRDRGGSNQPQHF.

The chain links TRBV4-1 to TRBJ2-5; 10 bases are a match to TRBD1. Germline CDR1 and CDR2: MGHRA and YSYEKL. The CDR3 totals 16 residues. Trimming took 1 base from V and 4 from J; bases not matched to a gene: 6. For the CDR3, the DNA is TGCGCCAGCAGCCAAGGGGGACAGGGGTACGCAGAGACCCAGTACTTC. Its protein is CASSQGGQGYAETQYF.

This clone came up once. V gene TRBV5-5 combines with J gene TRBJ2-3; 10 bases agree with TRBD2. Unmatched junction bases numbered 8, after V lost 2 bases and J lost 2 bases. The CDR3 consists of 17 residues. The germline gives CDR1 SGHKS, CDR2 YYEKEE (reference sequence). The DNA for the CDR3 is TGTGCCAGCAGCTTTACCCCAGCGGGGGGGATCACAGATACGCAGTATTTT. It translates to CASSFTPAGGITDTQYF.

The chain carries TRBV14 and TRBJ1-1, with 7 nucleotides matching TRBD1. The CDR3 has 13 residues. V trimming: 6 bases; J trimming: 4 bases; junction bases outside the gene matches: 5. CDR1 is SGHDN, CDR2 FVKESK, per germline. The CDR3 loop is CASSPRGRTEAFF. CDR3 DNA sequence: TGTGCCAGCAGTCCAAGGGGGCGCACTGAAGCTTTCTTT.

The rearrangement uses TRBV20-1 and TRBJ2-2; D is ambiguous. The CDR3 consists of 11 residues. Germline V gene sequence: CDR1 DFQATT, CDR2 SNEGSKA (reference sequence). The ends were cut back, 5 bases at V and 4 bases at J, with 5 bases in the middle. The CDR3 DNA reads TGCAGTGCTCTAAGCACCGGGGAGCTGTTTTTT. It codes for CSALSTGELFF.

This chain links TRBV25-1 with TRBJ1-2, with a tentative D call TRBD1 (6 bases). The ends were cut back, 4 bases at V and 2 bases at J, with 14 bases in the middle. The germline gives CDR1 MGHDK, CDR2 SYGVNS. The CDR3 has 15 residues. The CDR3 reads CASSARGANNYGYTF. The CDR3 DNA is TGTGCCAGCAGTGCACGGGGGGCGAACAACTATGGCTACACCTTC.